The subject of this entry is one TCR beta chain. Its antigen is not identified. This entry comes from a study of beta chain features in type 1 diabetes. Study-level background: Patient and healthy donor groups were alike in age, gender and cell yields.

All of the isolated RNA was reverse transcribed, so expressed TCRB transcripts were sequenced. Clones were sequenced by immunoSEQ multiplex PCR, and TCRdb holds only the in-frame ones, with some missing. The data show some 360,000 clones, 9.6% seen once. From germline, CDR1 is MNHEY and CDR2 SMNVEV (reference sequence). This CDR3 region has 13 residues. Trimming stripped 4 bases from V and 2 bases from J, with 8 bases between. Findings of the study overall: In every one of the four CD4+ subsets, TCRB CDR3s were moderately but significantly shorter in Type 1 diabetes patients.

J is TRBJ1-2 and V is TRBV27; D ambiguous. The clonotype was recovered from a man aged 25-45 years with type 1 diabetes. The sample was central memory CD4+ T cells from blood. The CDR3 here is CASSYKGNYGYTF. As DNA, the CDR3 is TGTGCCAGCAGTTACAAGGGCAACTATGGCTACACCTTC.